This TCR beta chain was documented in a study of shared clonotypes between healthy human individuals. V shed 8 bases, J shed 1 base, and the junction held 10 bases outside the gene matches. This CDR3 is 15 amino acids long. The germline gives CDR1 LNHDA, CDR2 SQIVND (reference sequence). This clone appeared once. TCRdb keeps only in-frame clones here, not all; method: immunoSEQ multiplex PCR. Of hundreds of thousands of clones in the sample, around 77% were seen once. The origin of this receptor is a woman in her 40s in good health. Some clones in this sample may be carry-over from other donors' samples. Sequenced input: PBMCs. This chain joins TRBV19 and TRBJ1-2; 7 bases agree with TRBD1. CDR3 in amino acids: CASRDSSRSNYGYTF. The CDR3 DNA reads as TGTGCCAGTCGGGACAGTTCTAGAAGTAACTATGGCTACACCTTC.